A selection of T cell receptor beta chains follows, all from one sample in a study of cytomegalovirus exposure and HLA in healthy donors. The protocol was immunoSEQ multiplex PCR, while the TCRdb copy is restricted to in-frame clones and leaves out a portion. Of about 130,000 clones in the sample, 80% were seen once. Sample: PBMCs. Receptors originate from a man younger than 45 in good health. Each CDR3 is given with its conserved first and last residue. A D gene is named only where the DNA matches it firmly.

d_gene: TRBD1
v_gene: TRBV7-2
j_gene: TRBJ1-2
len: 13
CDR3nt: TGTGCCAGCAGCTCCCGGGACAGGTCCGGCTACACCTTC
CDR3aa: CASSSRDRSGYTF

d_gene: .
v_gene: TRBV7-8
j_gene: TRBJ2-5
len: 13
CDR3nt: TGTGCCAGCAGCCGCGGGGCAGGAGAGACCCAGTACTTC
CDR3aa: CASSRGAGETQYF

d_gene: .
v_gene: TRBV7-9
j_gene: TRBJ2-3
len: 15
CDR3nt: TGTGCCAGCAGCCCCCCTCTGCGAGGAGGGGATACGCAGTATTTT
CDR3aa: CASSPPLRGGDTQYF

d_gene: .
v_gene: TRBV7-3
j_gene: TRBJ2-1
len: 17
CDR3nt: TGTGCCAGCAGCTTAACGGGGACGAGGGGGGGGCTCAATGAGCAGTTCTTC
CDR3aa: CASSLTGTRGGLNEQFF

d_gene: .
v_gene: TRBV6-5
j_gene: TRBJ2-5
len: 16
CDR3nt: TGTGCCAGCAGTTACTCGTCGGGAGCCCCCCAAGAGACCCAGTACTTC
CDR3aa: CASSYSSGAPQETQYF

d_gene: .
v_gene: TRBV2
j_gene: TRBJ1-1
len: 13
CDR3nt: TGTGCCAGCAGTGTCGGGGTGAACACTGAAGCTTTCTTT
CDR3aa: CASSVGVNTEAFF

d_gene: TRBD1
v_gene: TRBV4-3
j_gene: TRBJ2-7
len: 14
CDR3nt: TGCGCCAGCAGCCTCGGGACAGGTTCCTACGAGCAGTACTTC
CDR3aa: CASSLGTGSYEQYF

d_gene: .
v_gene: TRBV27
j_gene: TRBJ1-2
len: 14
CDR3nt: TGTGCCAGCAAATTTAACAGGGTGGGCTATGGCTACACCTTC
CDR3aa: CASKFNRVGYGYTF

d_gene: .
v_gene: TRBV7-6
j_gene: TRBJ2-3
len: 17
CDR3nt: TGTGCCAGCAGCTTCGGTTCCGGTGGGAGAGGGACAGATACGCAGTATTTT
CDR3aa: CASSFGSGGRGTDTQYF

d_gene: .
v_gene: TRBV30
j_gene: TRBJ2-7
len: 13
CDR3nt: TGTGCCTACGCAGGCCAGGCCTATGCCGAGCAGTACTTC
CDR3aa: CAYAGQAYAEQYF